A single sample gave rise to the 30 T cell receptor beta chains below, sequenced in a study of shared clonotypes between healthy human individuals. Method: immunoSEQ multiplex PCR; TCRdb's copy keeps in-frame clones and lacks some. This sample has some 510,000 clones; about four fifths occur once, and the top ten carry over 10%. The sequencing sample was made of PBMCs. These receptors all come from a woman aged 40 to 50 in good health. Some clones in this sample may be carry-over from other donors' samples.

CDR3 nucleotide sequence: TGCGCCAGCAGGCCAAACCCAGGGATCGACTACGAGCAGTACTTC. This translates into CASRPNPGIDYEQYF. The chain is built from TRBV4-1 and TRBJ2-7; D perhaps matches TRBD1 (5 bases). Deletions cut 6 bases from V and 3 bases from J, with 18 bases between. The CDR3 contains 15 residues. In germline, CDR1 is MGHRA, CDR2 YSYEKL.

The V call is TRBV7-2, the J call TRBJ2-6; D gene unclear. CDR3 length: 15 residues. Germline V gene sequence: CDR1 SGHTA, CDR2 FQGNSA. The V end lost 5 bases, the J end lost 0 bases, and 8 bases lay between the germline ends. The CDR3 coding sequence is TGTGCCAGCAGCCCCACCAGCTCTGGGGCCAACGTCCTGACTTTC. Protein sequence: CASSPTSSGANVLTF.

This chain connects TRBV18 to TRBJ1-2; D possibly corresponds to TRBD1 (5 bases). Germline CDR1 is KGHSH and CDR2 is LQKENI. The CDR3 spans 14 residues. Trimming shortened V by 6 bases and J by 4 bases, and 15 bases separated the two germline ends. The CDR3 DNA reads as TGTGCCAGCTCTCCAGACGACAGCTTCTATGGCTACACCTTC. Protein: CASSPDDSFYGYTF.

The rearrangement links TRBV6-1 to TRBJ1-2; perhaps TRBD1 as D (5 bases). The CDR3 sequence is 15 residues long. CDR1 and CDR2 (germline): MNHNS, SASEGT. V was trimmed by 6 bases and J by 5 bases, leaving 19 bases between them. CDR3: CASSLFSGTDYGYTF. The CDR3 DNA reads as TGTGCCAGCAGCCTCTTCTCCGGGACGGATTATGGCTACACCTTC.

In this sample, this clone turned up once. The chain is built from TRBV7-9 and TRBJ2-2; D remains unclear. There are 14 residues in the CDR3. The V gene's germline CDR1 is SEHNR and CDR2 FQNEAQ (reference sequence). V was pared by 4 bases and J by 1 base, with 7 bases between. The CDR3 bases are TGTGCCAGCAGCTCTACACGGAACACCGGGGAGCTGTTTTTT. Translated: CASSSTRNTGELFF.

This chain links TRBV18 with TRBJ1-2, with D possibly matching TRBD1 (6 bases). V was trimmed by 5 bases and J by 7 bases, leaving 23 bases between them. Germline assignment: CDR1 KGHSH and CDR2 LQKENI. This CDR3 has 16 amino acids. Here the CDR3 reads CASSDLVSGTIGGYTF. As DNA, the CDR3 is TGTGCCAGCTCAGACCTTGTTTCCGGGACAATCGGTGGCTACACCTTC.

The chain employs TRBV2 and TRBJ1-2; the match to TRBD1 covers 9 bases. With V trimmed by 7 bases and J by 4 bases, 13 bases remained unmatched. The CDR3 sequence is 16 residues long. The germline CDR1 and CDR2 sequences are SNHLY and FYNNEI. DNA of the CDR3: TGTGCCAGCACCCGGGACAGGGTAGGGGTGGGCTATGGCTACACCTTC. Encoded protein: CASTRDRVGVGYGYTF.

This chain joins TRBV9 and TRBJ2-5, with D possibly matching TRBD1 (6 bases). The CDR3 has 14 residues. Trimming removed 3 bases at V and 4 bases at J, with 13 bases between. Germline-derived CDR1 and CDR2 are SGDLS and YYNGEE. CDR3 amino acids: CASSAPGVRETQYF. Written as DNA, the CDR3 is TGTGCCAGCAGCGCCCCAGGGGTTCGAGAGACCCAGTACTTC. Supplemented by reference TRBV9 and TRBJ2-5, the full variable domain reads DSGVTQTPKHLITATGQRVTLRCSPRSGDLSVYWYQQSLDQGLQFLIQYYNGEERAKGNILERFSAQQFPDLHSELNLSSLELGDSALYFCASSAPGVRETQYFGPGTRLLVL.

The rearrangement joins TRBV6-4 to TRBJ2-7; a possible D gene is TRBD2 (6 bases). The CDR3 contains 14 residues. Trimming left V 7 bases short and J 5 bases short, with 18 bases between. The V gene's germline CDR1 is MRHNA and CDR2 SNTAGT. The CDR3 region is CASTLMEGCHEQYF. The CDR3 bases are TGTGCCAGCACCCTCATGGAGGGCTGCCACGAGCAGTACTTC.

This chain uses TRBV28 with TRBJ2-5, with TRBD1 as a possible D gene (5 bases). The CDR3 spans 14 residues. Germline lookup yields CDR1 MDHEN and CDR2 SYDVKM. V was clipped by 2 bases and J by 7 bases, with 14 bases between them. This CDR3 is CASSLGQGYGTQYF. The CDR3 DNA is TGTGCCAGCAGTTTAGGGCAGGGTTACGGGACCCAGTACTTC.

This chain links TRBV6-5 with TRBJ1-5, with 7 bases fitting TRBD1. The CDR3 spans 15 residues. The V gene's germline CDR1 is MNHEY and CDR2 SVGAGI. The ends lost 2 bases at V and 3 bases at J; junction bases unmatched: 4. The chain's CDR3 is CASSYRDSYNQPQHF. The CDR3 nucleotides read TGTGCCAGCAGTTACCGGGACAGCTACAATCAGCCCCAGCATTTT.

The gene calls are TRBV6-4 and TRBJ2-1; 7 bases are shared with TRBD1. CDR3 length: 16 residues. The V and J ends lost 0 bases and 1 base, in that order; junction bases with no gene match: 3. Germline V gene data show CDR1 as MRHNA and CDR2 as SNTAGT. The chain's CDR3 is CASSDSTRGSYNEQFF. CDR3 bases: TGTGCCAGCAGTGACTCTACCAGGGGGTCCTACAATGAGCAGTTCTTC.

This clone was seen a handful of times. The V gene is TRBV2, the J gene TRBJ2-2; TRBD1 or TRBD2 may be the D gene (5 bases each). Trimming took off 1 base at V and 7 bases at J, with 10 bases between the two ends. The CDR3 extends over 14 amino acids. The germline V gene encodes CDR1 SNHLY and CDR2 FYNNEI. CDR3 nucleotide sequence: TGTGCCAGCAGTGAAGATAGGGGAGTCGGGGAGCTGTTTTTT. Its protein is CASSEDRGVGELFF.

This clone was observed a single time. The gene calls are TRBV29-1 and TRBJ2-3, with TRBD2 matching over 7 bases. The CDR3 spans 14 residues. CDR1 is SQVTM and CDR2 is ANQGSEA in the germline V gene. V lost 2 bases, J lost 5 bases, and 7 bases stayed unmatched. CDR3 sequence reads: CSVETLAVLDTQYF. The CDR3 coding sequence is TGCAGCGTTGAAACGCTAGCGGTACTAGATACGCAGTATTTT.

The table lists this clone with many counts. The rearrangement links TRBV5-1 to TRBJ2-7; 13 positions agree with TRBD2. The V gene end was trimmed by 0 bases and the J gene end by 6 bases; junction bases not matched to a gene: 6. The CDR3 length is 16 residues. Germline V gene lookup returns CDR1 SGHRS and CDR2 YFSETQ. CDR3 nucleotides: TGCGCCAGCAGCTTGGCCGGGGGGACTAGCGGGACCGAGCAGTACTTC. Amino acid sequence: CASSLAGGTSGTEQYF.

The V call is TRBV4-3, the J call TRBJ1-1; weak D call: TRBD1 (5 bases). Germline V gene data show CDR1 as LGHNA and CDR2 as YSLEER. The CDR3 totals 16 residues. The V end lost 1 base, the J end lost 0 bases, and 12 bases lay between the germline ends. In DNA, the CDR3 is TGCGCCAGCAGCCAAGGTAGGGCGGGACTGAACACTGAAGCTTTCTTT. Protein product: CASSQGRAGLNTEAFF.

The chain carries TRBV5-1 and TRBJ2-7; D is possibly TRBD2 (6 bases). This CDR3 contains 15 residues. Germline loops: CDR1 SGHRS, CDR2 YFSETQ. V was trimmed by 2 bases and J by 5 bases, leaving 17 bases between them. The CDR3 is CASSLGGAGFNEQYF. DNA of the CDR3: TGCGCCAGCAGCTTAGGAGGAGCGGGCTTTAACGAGCAGTACTTC. The full variable domain, rest sourced from reference TRBV5-1 and TRBJ2-7, is KAGVTQTPRYLIKTRGQQVTLSCSPISGHRSVSWYQQTPGQGLQFLFEYFSETQRNKGNFPGRFSGRQFSNSRSEMNVSTLELGDSALYLCASSLGGAGFNEQYFGPGTRLTVT.

The V call is TRBV5-4, the J call TRBJ2-3; 12 bases fit TRBD2. Germline lookup yields CDR1 SGHNT and CDR2 YYREEE (reference sequence). This CDR3 is built from 16 residues. The V and J ends lost 3 bases and 8 bases, in that order; junction bases with no gene match: 10. CDR3 DNA: TGTGCCAGCAGCTCTTCGACTAGCGGGAGAAAGGGTACGCAGTATTTT. This sequence encodes CASSSSTSGRKGTQYF.

The chain carries TRBV28 and TRBJ2-1; no clear D. V dropped 3 bases and J dropped 7 bases, with 10 bases sitting between them. Germline V gene lookup returns CDR1 MDHEN and CDR2 SYDVKM. This CDR3 region has 13 residues. The CDR3 reads CASSFPSTNEQFF. The CDR3 DNA reads TGTGCCAGCAGTTTCCCCTCTACAAATGAGCAGTTCTTC. Based on the CDR3 plus reference TRBV28 and TRBJ2-1, the full variable domain is DVKVTQSSRYLVKRTGEKVFLECVQDMDHENMFWYRQDPGLGLRLIYFSYDVKMKEKGDIPEGYSVSREKKERFSLILESASTNQTSMYLCASSFPSTNEQFFGPGTRLTVL.

The V call is TRBV15, the J call TRBJ1-2, with a possible D match to TRBD1 (5 bases). Trimming took 0 bases from V and 3 from J, leaving 11 bases between them. Germline loops: CDR1 LNHNV, CDR2 YYDKDF (reference sequence). The length of the CDR3 is 15 residues. CDR3 sequence (DNA): TGTGCCACCAGCAGAGATCTGGGGCTCTACTATGGCTACACCTTC. Protein sequence: CATSRDLGLYYGYTF. Full variable domain (missing parts from reference TRBV15 and TRBJ1-2): DAMVIQNPRYQVTQFGKPVTLSCSQTLNHNVMYWYQQKSSQAPKLLFHYYDKDFNNEADTPDNFQSRRPNTSFCFLDIRSPGLGDTAMYLCATSRDLGLYYGYTFGSGTRLTVV.

This chain joins TRBV11-2 and TRBJ1-2; D might be TRBD1 (6 bases). This CDR3 is built from 15 residues. The germline V gene encodes CDR1 SGHAT and CDR2 FQNNGV. Trimming stripped 4 bases from V and 5 bases from J, with 17 bases between. The CDR3 nucleotides read TGTGCCAGCAGCTCTACGAGGGTAGGGGGATATGGCTACACCTTC. Its translation: CASSSTRVGGYGYTF.

The rearrangement joins TRBV28 to TRBJ2-1; D not certain. Looked up from germline, CDR1 is MDHEN and CDR2 is SYDVKM. The CDR3 has 13 amino acids. V was clipped by 10 bases and J by 0 bases, with 10 bases between them. The CDR3 region has the DNA TGTGCCACCCAGCGTGGCTCCTACAATGAGCAGTTCTTC. This encodes CATQRGSYNEQFF.

The chain joins TRBV7-9 to TRBJ2-1, with D possibly being TRBD1 or TRBD2 (6 bases each). Per the germline V gene, CDR1 is SEHNR and CDR2 is FQNEAQ (reference sequence). V gave up 1 base and J gave up 9 bases, with 10 bases separating them. The length of the CDR3 is 13 residues. CDR3 in amino acids: CASSLEGGTEQFF. CDR3 DNA sequence: TGTGCCAGCAGCTTAGAGGGGGGTACTGAGCAGTTCTTC.

The chain joins TRBV7-8 to TRBJ1-1; possible D gene TRBD1, 6 bases. The CDR3 length is 14 residues. CDR1 is SGHVS and CDR2 is FQNEAQ in the germline V gene. Trimming shortened V by 0 bases and J by 7 bases, and 12 bases separated the two germline ends. This CDR3 reads CASSLARGASEAFF. CDR3 DNA: TGTGCCAGCAGCTTAGCGCGGGGGGCTAGTGAAGCTTTCTTT. Full variable domain (missing parts from reference TRBV7-8 and TRBJ1-1): GAGVSQSPRYKVAKRGQDVALRCDPISGHVSLFWYQQALGQGPEFLTYFQNEAQLDKSGLPSDRFFAERPEGSVSTLKIQRTQQEDSAVYLCASSLARGASEAFFGQGTRLTVV.

The rearrangement links TRBV4-1 to TRBJ2-1; 14 bases match TRBD2. From germline, CDR1 is MGHRA and CDR2 YSYEKL. The CDR3 totals 17 residues. Trimming removed 1 base from V and 5 bases from J; junction bases left unmatched: 4. Here the CDR3 reads CASSQGLAGGGHNEQFF. The DNA for the CDR3 is TGCGCCAGCAGCCAAGGACTAGCGGGAGGGGGGCACAATGAGCAGTTCTTC.

This clone was counted a single time. The chain carries TRBV5-4 and TRBJ1-2; 7 bases agree with TRBD1. Germline V gives CDR1 SGHNT, CDR2 YYREEE (reference sequence). The CDR3 sequence is 14 residues long. The V segment lost 0 bases and the J segment 7 bases; nucleotides outside the gene matches: 6. Here the CDR3 DNA reads TGTGCCAGCAGCTTGGCCGAGGGGGCGTTTGGCTACACCTTC. Translated: CASSLAEGAFGYTF.

The rearrangement links TRBV7-2 to TRBJ2-7, with no clear D. This CDR3 is built from 14 residues. Looked up from germline, CDR1 is SGHTA and CDR2 is FQGNSA. Trimming pared 5 bases from V and 4 bases from J, leaving 15 bases between. DNA for the CDR3: TGTGCCAGCAGCCCCTTCGGCGACGCGTACGAGCAGTACTTC. Residues: CASSPFGDAYEQYF.

The chain combines TRBV5-1 with TRBJ1-5; D is ambiguous. The CDR3 covers 15 residues. The V gene's germline CDR1 is SGHRS and CDR2 YFSETQ. Between the trimmed V and J ends, which lost 4 bases and 2 bases, there was a span of 13 bases. The CDR3 protein is CASSPGPGGNQPQHF. The CDR3, as DNA: TGCGCCAGCAGCCCGGGTCCAGGAGGCAATCAGCCCCAGCATTTT.

V usage is TRBV30 and J usage is TRBJ1-3; D remains ambiguous. The CDR3 spans 13 residues. Germline lookup yields CDR1 GTSNPN and CDR2 SVGIG (reference sequence). V was cut by 3 bases and J by 2 bases, with 8 bases left in between. The CDR3 DNA follows: TGTGCCTGGAGACGCTTGACTGGAAACACCATATATTTT. Translating gives CAWRRLTGNTIYF.

The V call is TRBV29-1, the J call TRBJ2-1, with D possibly being TRBD2 (6 bases). Germline V gives CDR1 SQVTM, CDR2 ANQGSEA. The CDR3 loop spans 14 amino acids. V dropped 5 bases and J dropped 6 bases, with 17 bases sitting between them. CDR3 sequence reads: CSVNSPRESNEQFF. In DNA form, the CDR3 reads TGCAGCGTTAATTCCCCCCGGGAGTCCAATGAGCAGTTCTTC.